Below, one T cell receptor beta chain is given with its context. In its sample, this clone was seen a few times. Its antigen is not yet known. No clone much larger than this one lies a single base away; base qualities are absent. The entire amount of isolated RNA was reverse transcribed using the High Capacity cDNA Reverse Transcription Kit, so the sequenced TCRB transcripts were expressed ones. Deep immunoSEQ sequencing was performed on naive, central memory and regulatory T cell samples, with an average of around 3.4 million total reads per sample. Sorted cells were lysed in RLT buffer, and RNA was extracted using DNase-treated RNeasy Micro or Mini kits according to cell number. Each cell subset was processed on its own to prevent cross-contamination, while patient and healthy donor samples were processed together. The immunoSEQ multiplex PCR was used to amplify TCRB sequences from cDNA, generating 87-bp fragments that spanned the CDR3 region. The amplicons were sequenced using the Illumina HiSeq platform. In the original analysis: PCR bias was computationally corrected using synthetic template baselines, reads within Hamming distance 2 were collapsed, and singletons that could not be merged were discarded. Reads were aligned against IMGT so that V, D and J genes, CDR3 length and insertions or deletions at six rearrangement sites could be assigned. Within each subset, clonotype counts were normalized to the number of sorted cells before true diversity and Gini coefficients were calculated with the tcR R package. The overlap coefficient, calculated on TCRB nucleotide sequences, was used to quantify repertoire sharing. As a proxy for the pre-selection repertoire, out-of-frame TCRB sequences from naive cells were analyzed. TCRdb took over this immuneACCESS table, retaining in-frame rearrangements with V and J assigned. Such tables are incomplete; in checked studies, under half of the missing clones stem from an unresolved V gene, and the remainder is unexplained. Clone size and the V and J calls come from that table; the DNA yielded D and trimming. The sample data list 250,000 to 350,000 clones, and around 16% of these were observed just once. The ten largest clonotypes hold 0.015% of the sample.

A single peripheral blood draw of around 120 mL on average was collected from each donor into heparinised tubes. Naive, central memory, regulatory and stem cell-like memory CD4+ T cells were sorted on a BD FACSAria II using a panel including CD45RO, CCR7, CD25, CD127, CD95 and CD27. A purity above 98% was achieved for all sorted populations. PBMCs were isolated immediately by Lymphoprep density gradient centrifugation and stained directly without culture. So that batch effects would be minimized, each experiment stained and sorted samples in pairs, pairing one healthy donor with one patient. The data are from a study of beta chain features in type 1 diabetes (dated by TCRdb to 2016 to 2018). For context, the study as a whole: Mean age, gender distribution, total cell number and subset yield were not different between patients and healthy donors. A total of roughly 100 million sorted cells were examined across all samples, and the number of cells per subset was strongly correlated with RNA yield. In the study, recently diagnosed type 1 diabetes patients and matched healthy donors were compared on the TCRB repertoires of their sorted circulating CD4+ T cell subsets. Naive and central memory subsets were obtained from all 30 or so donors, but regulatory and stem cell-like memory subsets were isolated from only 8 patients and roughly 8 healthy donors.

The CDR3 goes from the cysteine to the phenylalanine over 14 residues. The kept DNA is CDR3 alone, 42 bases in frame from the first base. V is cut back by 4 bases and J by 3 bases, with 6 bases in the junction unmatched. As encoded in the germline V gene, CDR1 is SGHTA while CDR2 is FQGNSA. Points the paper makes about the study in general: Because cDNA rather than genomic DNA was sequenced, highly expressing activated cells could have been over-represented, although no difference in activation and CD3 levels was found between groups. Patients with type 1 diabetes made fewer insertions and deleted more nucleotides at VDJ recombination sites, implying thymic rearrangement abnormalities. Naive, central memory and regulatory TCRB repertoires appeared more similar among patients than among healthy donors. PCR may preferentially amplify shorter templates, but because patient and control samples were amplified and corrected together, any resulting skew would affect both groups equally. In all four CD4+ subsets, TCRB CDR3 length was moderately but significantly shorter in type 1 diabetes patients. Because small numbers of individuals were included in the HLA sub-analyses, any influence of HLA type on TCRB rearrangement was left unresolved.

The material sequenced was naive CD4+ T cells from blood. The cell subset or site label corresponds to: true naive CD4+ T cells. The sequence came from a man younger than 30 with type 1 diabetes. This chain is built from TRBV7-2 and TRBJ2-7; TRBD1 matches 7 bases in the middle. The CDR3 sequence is CASSYGQAGYEQYF. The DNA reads TGTGCCAGCAGCTACGGACAGGCCGGCTACGAGCAGTACTTC. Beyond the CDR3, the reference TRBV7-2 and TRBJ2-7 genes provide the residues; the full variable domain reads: GAGVSQSPSNKVTEKGKDVELRCDPISGHTALYWYRQSLGQGLEFLIYFQGNSAPDKSGLPSDRFSAERTGGSVSTLTIQRTQQEDSAVYLCASSYGQAGYEQYFGPGTRLTVT.